The 19 T cell receptor beta chains presented below share a single source sample, sequenced in a study of shared clonotypes between healthy human individuals (dated by TCRdb to about 2020). The library was produced with the immunoSEQ multiplex PCR assay. TCRdb carries this immuneACCESS record with in-frame sequences only. Its versions omit some clonotypes, under half of them owing to an unresolved V gene in the studies checked, with the rest unexplained. Across this sample there are over a million clones, with approximately 96% seen only once. Of the sample, approximately 1.1% is held by the ten largest clones. Sequenced sample: naive CD4+ T cells sorted from blood. This sample's cell subset or site label indicates: CD45RA+ positively selected. The receptors originated from a man under 40 in good health.

The CDR3 DNA sequence: TGTGCCAGCAGACGACTAGGACCCACAGATACGCAGTATTTT. Translated, it gives CASRRLGPTDTQYF. The chain is built from TRBV6-5 and TRBJ2-3, with a possible D match to TRBD2 (6 bases). The CDR3 has 14 amino acids. The V gene lost 6 bases and the J gene lost 2 bases, with 12 bases spanning the gap. The germline gives CDR1 MNHEY, CDR2 SVGAGI.

V is TRBV19 and J is TRBJ1-5; D ambiguous. V lost 3 bases and J lost 5, with 8 bases in between. The CDR3 length is 13 residues. Germline loops: CDR1 LNHDA, CDR2 SQIVND (reference sequence). The CDR3 is CASSIVVDQPQHF. CDR3 coding DNA: TGTGCCAGTAGTATTGTAGTGGATCAGCCCCAGCATTTT.

Of note for this clone: The junction departs from the called germline gene at one end, perhaps through a read error. CDR3 coding DNA: TGTGCCAGCAGTGAACTCTTGGGGCACGGATTC. Protein: CASSELLGHGF. The chain recombines TRBV2 with TRBJ1-2; a possible D gene is TRBD1 (5 bases). The CDR3 length is 11 residues. Germline lookup yields CDR1 SNHLY and CDR2 FYNNEI.

CDR3: CASSQLAGVGYEQYF. CDR3 coding DNA: TGTGCCAGCAGTCAACTAGCGGGAGTGGGATACGAGCAGTACTTC. The chain carries TRBV28 and TRBJ2-7, with TRBD2 matching over 11 bases. The CDR3 consists of 15 residues. V lost 5 bases, J lost 4 bases, and 7 bases stayed unmatched. CDR1 and CDR2 (germline): MDHEN, SYDVKM.

This chain connects TRBV7-6 to TRBJ2-7; 16 bases fit TRBD2. V was pared by 5 bases and J by 3 bases, with 7 bases of the junction left unmatched. Germline-derived CDR1 and CDR2 are SGHVS and FNYEAQ. This CDR3 is built from 17 residues. CDR3 nucleotide sequence: TGTGCCAGCAGCCTGGGACTAGCGGGAGGGTTCATCTACGAGCAGTACTTC. Amino acids: CASSLGLAGGFIYEQYF.

This chain links TRBV7-9 with TRBJ2-1; 7 nucleotides match TRBD2. Per germline, CDR1 SEHNR and CDR2 FQNEAQ (reference sequence). CDR3 length: 18 amino acids. With 1 base clipped from V and 0 bases from J, the junction kept 9 bases outside the gene matches. Here the CDR3 DNA reads TGTGCCAGCAGCTTAGGAGTCGGGACTAAGATCTCCTACAATGAGCAGTTCTTC. The encoded protein is CASSLGVGTKISYNEQFF.

This clone was seen once. The genes are TRBV7-3 and TRBJ1-2; D possibly corresponds to TRBD1 (6 bases). V was cut by 5 bases and J by 2 bases, with 9 bases left in between. The germline V gene has CDR1 SGHTA and CDR2 FQGTGA. The CDR3 runs 13 residues. CDR3 loop: CASSEQGNYGYTF. The DNA of the CDR3 is TGTGCCAGCAGCGAACAGGGAAACTATGGCTACACCTTC.

The chain employs TRBV20-1 and TRBJ2-1; 9 nucleotides agree with TRBD2. Germline CDR1 DFQATT, CDR2 SNEGSKA (reference sequence). The CDR3 consists of 10 residues. CDR3 sequence (DNA): TGCAGAGTTTTTAGCGGGAGAGGGTTCTTC. Its protein is CRVFSGRGFF.

This clone has only a few counts. This chain joins TRBV29-1 and TRBJ2-7; either TRBD1 or TRBD2 may fit D (6 bases each). The germline V gene has CDR1 SQVTM and CDR2 ANQGSEA. V was pared by 0 bases and J by 3 bases, with 12 bases between. The CDR3 is 14 amino acids. In DNA, the CDR3 is TGCAGCGTTGAAGAAGGGGGGCGGCACTACGAGCAGTACTTC. Translation gives CSVEEGGRHYEQYF.

The rearrangement joins TRBV2 to TRBJ2-6; D is undetermined. This CDR3 has 13 residues. Germline V gene data show CDR1 as SNHLY and CDR2 as FYNNEI. The ends were cut back, 8 bases at V and 1 base at J, with 6 bases in the middle. The CDR3 nucleotides are TGTGCCAGCCAATCGTCTGGGGCCAACGTCCTGACTTTC. The encoded protein is CASQSSGANVLTF.

As regards this clone: Other DNA sequences in the same sample also yield this CDR3. The chain carries TRBV7-2 and TRBJ2-3; D is unresolved. Germline assignment: CDR1 SGHTA and CDR2 FQGNSA. V shed 0 bases and J shed 6 bases, with 10 bases lying between them. The CDR3 is made up of 14 amino acids. CDR3 residues: CASSLAGAEDTQYF. For the CDR3, the DNA is TGTGCCAGCAGCTTAGCCGGAGCTGAGGATACGCAGTATTTT.

The CDR3 sequence is CASSPSWREYNEQFF. The DNA for the CDR3 is TGTGCCAGCAGCCCCTCCTGGCGGGAGTACAATGAGCAGTTCTTC. The gene calls are TRBV11-2 and TRBJ2-1; TRBD2 matches at 7 bases. This CDR3 comprises 15 residues. CDR1 is SGHAT, CDR2 FQNNGV, per germline. The junction had 8 bases not matched to a gene; V was cut back by 5 bases and J by 4 bases.

About this clone itself: Other DNA sequences of this sample code for an identical CDR3. J is TRBJ2-2 and V is TRBV5-1; TRBD2 might be the D (5 bases). Germline values: CDR1 SGHRS, CDR2 YFSETQ. The CDR3 totals 16 residues. Trimming removed 0 bases from V and 2 bases from J, with 11 bases in between. The CDR3 loop reads CASSLGAGGNTGELFF. The CDR3, as DNA: TGCGCCAGCAGCTTGGGGGCAGGAGGAAACACCGGGGAGCTGTTTTTT.

The rearrangement links TRBV5-4 to TRBJ2-1; D call uncertain. The CDR3 runs to 15 residues. Germline CDR1 and CDR2: SGHNT and YYREEE (reference sequence). V shed 3 bases and J shed 6 bases, with 16 bases lying between them. CDR3 residues: CASSSPKGPRNEQFF. The CDR3 nucleotides read TGTGCCAGCAGCTCACCGAAAGGACCGCGCAATGAGCAGTTCTTC.

The chain has TRBV19 and TRBJ2-7; 8 nucleotides match TRBD1. Per the germline V gene, CDR1 is LNHDA and CDR2 is SQIVND (reference sequence). The V gene end was trimmed by 8 bases and the J gene end by 4 bases; junction bases not matched to a gene: 4. There are 12 residues in the CDR3. The CDR3 protein is CASRQGIYEQYF. DNA for the CDR3: TGTGCCAGTCGACAGGGGATATACGAGCAGTACTTC. Filled out from reference TRBV19 and TRBJ2-7, the complete variable domain reads DGGITQSPKYLFRKEGQNVTLSCEQNLNHDAMYWYRQDPGQGLRLIYYSQIVNDFQKGDIAEGYSVSREKKESFPLTVTSAQKNPTAFYLCASRQGIYEQYFGPGTRLTVT.

The genes are TRBV10-3 and TRBJ2-3; D perhaps matches TRBD2 (5 bases). This CDR3 spans 13 amino acids. The V end lost 6 bases, the J end lost 4 bases, and 11 bases lay between the germline ends. Germline CDR1 is ENHRY and CDR2 is SYGVKD. Here the CDR3 reads CAIRVGRADTQYF. CDR3 nucleotides: TGTGCCATCAGGGTGGGGAGAGCAGATACGCAGTATTTT.

About this clone itself: Other DNA sequences in the sample encode the same CDR3. J is TRBJ2-7 and V is TRBV27; 8 nucleotides line up with TRBD1. V shed 0 bases, J shed 4 bases, and the junction held 5 bases outside the gene matches. The CDR3 loop spans 15 amino acids. From germline, CDR1 is MNHEY and CDR2 SMNVEV (reference sequence). CDR3 sequence reads: CASSLSGTGLYEQYF. The CDR3 nucleotides are TGTGCCAGCAGTTTATCTGGGACAGGATTATACGAGCAGTACTTC.

The chain joins TRBV11-3 to TRBJ2-1; 7 bases are shared with TRBD1. Germline V lookup: CDR1 SGHNT, CDR2 YENEEA. J gave up 0 bases and V 2 bases, and 4 bases lay outside the gene matches. The CDR3 spans 16 residues. The CDR3 DNA is TGTGCCAGCAGCTTACAGGGGGAACCCTCCTACAATGAGCAGTTCTTC. This gives the protein CASSLQGEPSYNEQFF.

Remarks on this clone: This CDR3 is also generated by other DNA sequences in the sample. The CDR3 reads CASSELAGVYNEQFF. The CDR3 DNA follows: TGTGCCAGCAGTGAGCTAGCGGGAGTATACAATGAGCAGTTCTTC. The V call is TRBV6-4, the J call TRBJ2-1; TRBD2 agrees at 10 bases. V was clipped by 3 bases and J by 4 bases; unmatched bases: 3. This CDR3 contains 15 residues. Germline loops: CDR1 MRHNA, CDR2 SNTAGT.